What follows are 16 T cell receptor beta chains derived from one specimen sequenced in a study of regulatory T cells in long-lasting Graves disease. Time point defined: persistent/refractory GD, antithyroid drugs over 5 years with positive TRAb. Isolated PBMC RNA provided the starting material for the TCR library. According to the study, TCR beta libraries were built with iRepertoire HTBI primers and CDR3-region Arm-PCR. TCRdb ran MiXCR on the multiplex PCR reads and lists one entry per CDR3 protein. Here the sample spans hundreds of thousands of distinct CDR3 sequences, about 20% being singletons. The sequencing used peripheral blood mononuclear cells (PBMCs), collected when the disease was refractory, from a patient treated with antithyroid drugs. These receptors originate from a female donor with Graves disease.

The sample holds many counts of this clonotype. The rearrangement links TRBV6-5 to TRBJ2-7, with 7 bases matching TRBD1. Germline trimming cut 2 bases from V and 1 base from J; bases unmatched to any gene: 11. CDR3 length: 17 amino acids. Germline V CDR1 and CDR2: MNHEY, SVGAGI. CDR3 DNA sequence: TGTGCCAGCAGTTACGTAAACAGTCAGGGGGTATCCTACGAGCAGTACTTC. Protein product: CASSYVNSQGVSYEQYF.

This clonotype was seen only a few times. The chain joins TRBV29-1 to TRBJ1-1, with 9 bases identical to TRBD1. The CDR3 extends over 15 amino acids. V lost 6 bases and J lost 3; bases outside the gene matches: 11. Per the germline V gene, CDR1 is SQVTM and CDR2 is ANQGSEA. The CDR3 here is CSVQQGARSDTEAFF. CDR3 sequence (DNA): TGCAGCGTACAACAGGGGGCAAGGTCGGACACTGAAGCTTTCTTT. Using reference TRBV29-1 and TRBJ1-1 for the parts outside the CDR3, the full variable domain is SAVISQKPSRDICQRGTSLTIQCQVDSQVTMMFWYRQQPGQSLTLIATANQGSEATYESGFVIDKFPISRPNLTFSTLTVSNMSPEDSSIYLCSVQQGARSDTEAFFGQGTRLTVV.

There are many counts of this clonotype. The chain couples TRBV2 to TRBJ1-2; D is uncertain. Trimming removed 7 bases from V and 4 bases from J, with 16 bases in between. The CDR3 has 14 amino acids. Germline V gives CDR1 SNHLY, CDR2 FYNNEI. CDR3 in amino acids: CASKSTLWAYGYTF. For the CDR3, the DNA is TGTGCCAGCAAATCGACACTTTGGGCCTATGGCTACACCTTC.

This clonotype has a handful of counts. The V call is TRBV29-1, the J call TRBJ2-7, with D hard to call. Germline V CDR1 and CDR2: SQVTM, ANQGSEA. Trimming removed 5 bases at V and 0 bases at J, with 8 bases between. The CDR3 length is 12 residues. CDR3: CSVMATSYEQYF. DNA for the CDR3: TGCAGCGTTATGGCTACCTCCTACGAGCAGTACTTC.

This clonotype was seen many times. CDR3 sequence: CAWRTDTYEQYF. CDR3 in DNA: TGTGCCTGGAGGACAGATACCTACGAGCAGTACTTC. V and J are TRBV30 and TRBJ2-7; the D gene is possibly TRBD1 (5 bases). Germline-derived CDR1 and CDR2 are GTSNPN and SVGIG (reference sequence). The CDR3 has 12 residues. V gave up 3 bases and J gave up 2 bases, with 8 bases separating them.

This clonotype was detected ten times or more. V and J are TRBV12-3 or TRBV12-4 and TRBJ1-6; 9 nucleotides agree with TRBD1. Trimming cost V 3 bases and J 6 bases; bases outside gene matches: 3. CDR3 length: 15 residues. The CDR3 spells CASSFRDRANSPLHF. The CDR3 nucleotides read TGTGCCAGCAGTTTCCGGGACAGGGCTAATTCACCCCTCCACTTT.

The table lists this clonotype with many counts. This chain links TRBV30 with TRBJ1-2; 7 bases agree with TRBD1. The germline V gene encodes CDR1 GTSNPN and CDR2 SVGIG (reference sequence). The CDR3 has 17 amino acids. V was clipped by 4 bases and J by 3 bases; unmatched bases: 17. The CDR3 is CAWNGPGQRYGDYGYTF. The CDR3 nucleotides are TGTGCCTGGAACGGGCCGGGACAGAGATACGGGGACTATGGCTACACCTTC.

CDR3 amino acids: CASSFLAHPTYEQYF. In DNA, the CDR3 is TGTGCCAGCAGCTTTCTAGCGCATCCGACCTACGAGCAGTACTTC. The chain couples TRBV5-6 to TRBJ2-7; tentative D call: TRBD2 (6 bases). The V end lost 2 bases, the J end lost 2 bases, and 14 bases lay between the germline ends. This CDR3 region has 15 residues. Germline V gene lookup returns CDR1 SGHDT and CDR2 YYEEEE.

As regards this clonotype: Being one base from a much bigger clone, this may be a read error. This chain uses TRBV12-3 or TRBV12-4 with TRBJ1-4; D gene uncertain. V gave up 4 bases and J gave up 0 bases, with 24 bases separating them. The CDR3 is 20 residues long. The CDR3: CASSSAFFIGRQATNEKLFF. CDR3 DNA: TGTGCCAGCAGTTCAGCGTTTTTTATCGGCAGACAAGCAACTAATGAAAAACTGTTTTTT.

This clonotype was found many times. The chain uses TRBV20-1 and TRBJ1-5, with D unresolved. Germline V gene lookup returns CDR1 DFQATT and CDR2 SNEGSKA (reference sequence). V was trimmed by 6 bases and J by 4 bases, leaving 13 bases between them. This CDR3 comprises 13 residues. The DNA for the CDR3 is TGCAGTGCCCCCGTGGCAGGTAATCAGCCCCAGCATTTT. It specifies CSAPVAGNQPQHF.

This clonotype came up many times. V gene TRBV6-1 combines with J gene TRBJ2-2; TRBD2 might be the D (6 bases). This CDR3 region has 14 residues. Germline CDR1 reads MNHNS; CDR2 reads SASEGT. V was pared by 10 bases and J by 8 bases, with 20 bases between. The CDR3 sequence: CAIHDRGGGGELFF. Written as DNA, the CDR3 is TGTGCCATTCACGATCGGGGAGGAGGAGGGGAGCTGTTTTTT.

This clonotype was seen ten or more times. The chain uses TRBV6-2 or TRBV6-3 and TRBJ1-1; possibly TRBD1 for D (5 bases). Germline values: CDR1 MNHEY, CDR2 SVGEGT. The CDR3 runs 16 residues. The V gene lost 0 bases and the J gene lost 4 bases, with 15 bases spanning the gap. This CDR3 is CASSYSGDGARTEAFF. DNA for the CDR3: TGTGCCAGCAGTTACTCGGGAGATGGGGCGCGCACTGAAGCTTTCTTT.

In this sample, this clonotype turned up many times. This chain joins TRBV28 and TRBJ2-5; the match to TRBD1 covers 7 bases. With V trimmed by 5 bases and J by 1 base, 1 base remained unmatched. The CDR3 contains 13 residues. Germline V CDR1 and CDR2: MDHEN, SYDVKM. The CDR3 bases are TGTGCCAGCAGTGGACAGGTCCAAGAGACCCAGTACTTC. It yields the protein CASSGQVQETQYF. The full variable domain, in which reference TRBV28 and TRBJ2-5 provide the parts outside the CDR3, is DVKVTQSSRYLVKRTGEKVFLECVQDMDHENMFWYRQDPGLGLRLIYFSYDVKMKEKGDIPEGYSVSREKKERFSLILESASTNQTSMYLCASSGQVQETQYFGPGTRLLVL.

The chain couples TRBV27 to TRBJ2-3, with D possibly matching TRBD2 (6 bases). Trimming pared 6 bases from V and 4 bases from J, leaving 14 bases between. The CDR3 runs to 14 residues. The germline CDR1 and CDR2 sequences are MNHEY and SMNVEV (reference sequence). CDR3 residues: CASRWGEYSDTQYF. Here the CDR3 DNA reads TGTGCCAGCAGGTGGGGGGAGTATTCAGATACGCAGTATTTT.

This sequence joins TRBV28 and TRBJ2-3; possibly TRBD2 for D (5 bases). Germline lookup yields CDR1 MDHEN and CDR2 SYDVKM. CDR3 length: 13 residues. The V gene lost 8 bases and the J gene lost 3 bases, with 12 bases spanning the gap. The CDR3 is CASGASGTDTQYF. The CDR3 nucleotides read TGTGCCAGCGGAGCCTCGGGGACAGATACGCAGTATTTT.

The chain links TRBV9 to TRBJ2-7; D tentatively reads TRBD1 or TRBD2 (5 bases each). Germline V gene sequence: CDR1 SGDLS, CDR2 YYNGEE. The CDR3 runs 16 residues. V was trimmed by 3 bases and J by 2 bases, leaving 18 bases between them. This chain's CDR3 is CASSDHPGTGTYEQYF. The CDR3 nucleotides are TGTGCCAGCAGCGACCATCCCGGGACCGGAACCTACGAGCAGTACTTC.